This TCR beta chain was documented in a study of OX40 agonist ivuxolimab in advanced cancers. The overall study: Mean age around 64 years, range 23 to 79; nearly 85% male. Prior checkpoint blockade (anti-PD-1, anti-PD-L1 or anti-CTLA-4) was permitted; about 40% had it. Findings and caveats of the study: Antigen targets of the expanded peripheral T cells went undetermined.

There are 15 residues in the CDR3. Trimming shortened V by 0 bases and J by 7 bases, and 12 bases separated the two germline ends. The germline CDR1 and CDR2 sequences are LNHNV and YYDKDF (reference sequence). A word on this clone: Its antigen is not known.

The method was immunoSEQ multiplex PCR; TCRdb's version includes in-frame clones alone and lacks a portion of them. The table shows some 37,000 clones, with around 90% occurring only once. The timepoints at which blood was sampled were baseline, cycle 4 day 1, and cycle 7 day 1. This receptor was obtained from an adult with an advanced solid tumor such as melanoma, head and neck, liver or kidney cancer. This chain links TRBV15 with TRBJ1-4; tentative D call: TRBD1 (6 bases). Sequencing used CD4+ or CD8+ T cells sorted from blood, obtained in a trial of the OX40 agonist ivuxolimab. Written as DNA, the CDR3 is TGTGCCACCAGCAGAGATGGGGGCGCGGGTGAAAAACTGTTTTTT. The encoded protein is CATSRDGGAGEKLFF.